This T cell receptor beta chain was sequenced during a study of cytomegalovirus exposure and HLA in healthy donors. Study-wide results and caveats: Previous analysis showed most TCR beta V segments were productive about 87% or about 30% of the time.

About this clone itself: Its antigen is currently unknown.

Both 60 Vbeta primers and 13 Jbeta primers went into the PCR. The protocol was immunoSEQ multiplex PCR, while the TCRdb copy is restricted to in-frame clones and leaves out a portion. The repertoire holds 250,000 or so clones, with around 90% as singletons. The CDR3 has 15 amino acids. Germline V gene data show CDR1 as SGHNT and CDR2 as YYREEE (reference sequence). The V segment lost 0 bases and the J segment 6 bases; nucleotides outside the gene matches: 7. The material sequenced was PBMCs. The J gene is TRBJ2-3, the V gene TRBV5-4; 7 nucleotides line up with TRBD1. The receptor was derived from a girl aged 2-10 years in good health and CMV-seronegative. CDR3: CASSLVTGTSDTQYF. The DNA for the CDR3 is TGTGCCAGCAGCTTGGTGACAGGGACATCTGATACGCAGTATTTT.